This T cell receptor (beta chain) comes out of a study of blood T cell repertoires in COVID-19. Background on the study: PBMCs, B-cell-depleted T cells, or T cells were the source of the cDNA or gDNA that made up the material.

Original methodology: Counts of nucleated cells, estimated from reference gene primer amplification, were obtained. TCRdb's copy holds only in-frame clones and misses some; the assay was immunoSEQ multiplex PCR. V and J calls plus clone size are reproduced from that table; the DNA served to infer D and trimming. The sample holds a few hundred thousand clones, 80% to 90% seen once. The CDR3 is 14 amino acids. Looked up from germline, CDR1 is WSHSY and CDR2 is SAAADI. Trimming pared 6 bases from V and 4 bases from J, leaving 13 bases between. The clonotype originates from a man aged 35 to 55 with acute or convalescent COVID-19. Sequencing was performed on peripheral blood. V is TRBV10-2 and J is TRBJ1-3; possible D gene TRBD1, 5 bases. The CDR3, as DNA: TGCGCCAGCAGATCCTCGGGGGTGGGAAACACCATATATTTT. Protein sequence: CASRSSGVGNTIYF.